This is a list of T cell receptor beta chains from one sample in a study of brain T cells in children with intractable seizures. Assay used: immunoSEQ multiplex PCR; TCRdb lists only in-frame clones, some missing. Of 340,000 or so clones in the sample, roughly 92% were seen once. Sequenced here: peripheral blood, sampled roughly 5 months after surgery. Source of these receptors: a boy less than two years old with tuberous sclerosis and intractable seizures. Both conserved end residues are part of each CDR3. The D gene is left open where the match is weak. A row's size may be missing; if present it is once, few, many or a size class.

TRBV7-3,TRBJ2-5,-,-,CASSLGRAPQETQYF,TGTGCCAGCAGCTTAGGCCGGGCTCCTCAAGAGACCCAGTACTTC
TRBV19,TRBJ2-1,TRBD2,-,CASSKLAGGGDEQFF,TGTGCCAGTAGCAAACTAGCGGGAGGAGGAGATGAGCAGTTCTTC
TRBV4-1,TRBJ1-2,TRBD1,-,CASSQTYLRPGTVEVGYTF,TGCGCCAGCAGCCAAACGTATCTCCGACCCGGGACAGTCGAGGTTGGCTACACCTTC
TRBV28,TRBJ1-5,-,-,CASSGTGTGRNQPQHF,TGTGCCAGCAGTGGTACCGGGACGGGTCGCAATCAGCCCCAGCATTTT
TRBV10-3,TRBJ2-3,TRBD2,-,CAISESTGLWGLAGRINTDTQYF,TGTGCCATCAGTGAGTCGACGGGGCTGTGGGGACTAGCGGGGAGAATAAACACAGATACGCAGTATTTT
TRBV10-3,TRBJ1-2,-,few,CAISVREVPLNYGYTF,TGTGCCATCAGCGTACGGGAGGTCCCCCTTAACTATGGCTACACCTTC
TRBV21-1,TRBJ1-1,-,-,CASNRFDSNTEAFF,TGTGCCAGCAACCGTTTCGACTCGAACACTGAAGCTTTCTTT
TRBV5-1,TRBJ2-3,-,-,CASSSTDTQYF,TGCGCCAGCAGTAGCACAGATACGCAGTATTTT
TRBV7-7,TRBJ1-4,-,-,CASSLVRGEKLFF,TGTGCTAGCAGCCTGGTTAGGGGTGAAAAACTGTTTTTT
TRBV2,TRBJ1-1,-,-,CASSLQGTEAFF,TGTGCCAGCAGCCTACAGGGAACTGAAGCTTTCTTT
TRBV10-3,TRBJ1-1,-,-,CAISDVGTDTEAFF,TGTGCCATCAGTGACGTCGGGACCGACACTGAAGCTTTCTTT
TRBV6-6,TRBJ2-7,-,-,CASTHTGSYEQYF,TGTGCCAGCACCCACACAGGGTCCTACGAGCAGTACTTC
TRBV11-2,TRBJ1-2,TRBD1,-,CASSMRDRGDGYTF,TGTGCCAGCAGCATGAGGGACAGGGGTGATGGCTACACCTTC
TRBV24-1,TRBJ2-1,-,-,CATSDLGASEQFF,TGTGCCACCAGTGATTTGGGGGCTAGTGAGCAGTTCTTC
TRBV11-3,TRBJ2-5,-,-,CASSLDRPSQETQYF,TGTGCCAGCAGCTTAGATCGTCCTAGCCAAGAGACCCAGTACTTC
TRBV10-1,TRBJ2-7,-,-,CASSESGGTYEQYF,TGCGCCAGCAGTGAGTCAGGCGGTACCTACGAGCAGTACTTC
TRBV11-2,TRBJ1-1,-,-,CASSLGGDNTEAFF,TGTGCCAGCAGCCTCGGTGGGGATAACACTGAAGCTTTCTTT
TRBV2,TRBJ1-5,-,-,CASSEWGGTNQPQHF,TGTGCCAGCAGTGAATGGGGGGGCACCAATCAGCCCCAGCATTTT
TRBV29-1,TRBJ2-7,-,-,CSVDTGAYEQYF,TGCAGCGTTGATACCGGAGCCTACGAGCAGTACTTC
TRBV21-1,TRBJ1-6,-,-,CASPKRVKEGKDSPLHF,TGTGCCAGCCCCAAACGGGTAAAAGAGGGGAAGGATTCACCCCTCCACTTT
TRBV4-1,TRBJ2-1,-,-,CASSYQGTGFYNEQFF,TGCGCCAGCAGCTACCAGGGTACGGGTTTCTACAATGAGCAGTTCTTC
TRBV7-9,TRBJ1-1,TRBD1,-,CASSFVQGAVTEAFF,TGTGCCAGCAGCTTCGTTCAGGGGGCTGTCACTGAAGCTTTCTTT
TRBV7-9,TRBJ2-5,TRBD2,-,CASSRAGGGETQYF,TGTGCCAGCAGCCGGGCCGGGGGGGGAGAGACCCAGTACTTC
TRBV5-1,TRBJ1-1,TRBD1,-,CASSTSTGERLEAFF,TGCGCCAGCAGCACGTCTACAGGGGAGCGACTTGAAGCTTTCTTT
TRBV12-3/TRBV12-4,TRBJ1-5,-,-,CASSPGGDQPQHF,TGTGCCAGCAGTCCGGGGGGTGATCAGCCCCAGCATTTT
TRBV7-9,TRBJ2-1,-,-,CASSLSANNEQFF,TGTGCCAGCAGCTTATCGGCAAACAATGAGCAGTTCTTC
TRBV9,TRBJ2-1,TRBD2,-,CASSVAGLDPYNEQFF,TGTGCCAGCAGCGTAGCGGGACTAGACCCTTACAATGAGCAGTTCTTC
TRBV3-1/TRBV3-2,TRBJ1-3,-,-,CASSPGHLSGNTIYF,TGTGCCAGCAGCCCGGGACACCTCTCTGGAAACACCATATATTTT
TRBV6-6,TRBJ2-7,TRBD1,-,CASSPDRAYEQYF,TGTGCCAGCAGTCCGGACAGGGCCTACGAGCAGTACTTC
TRBV3-1/TRBV3-2,TRBJ1-2,TRBD1,-,CASSLGTGDNYGYTF,TGTGCCAGCAGCCTAGGGACAGGAGATAACTATGGCTACACCTTC
TRBV7-8,TRBJ1-3,-,-,CASSPRDTYNSGNTIYF,TGTGCCAGCAGCCCCCGGGACACTTACAACTCTGGAAACACCATATATTTT
TRBV10-1,TRBJ2-1,TRBD2,once,CASSETSGAVNEQFF,TGCGCCAGCAGTGAGACTAGCGGAGCCGTCAATGAGCAGTTCTTC
TRBV9,TRBJ1-3,-,once,CASSVTESSGNTIYF,TGTGCCAGCAGCGTAACCGAAAGCTCTGGAAACACCATATATTTT
TRBV15,TRBJ2-3,-,-,CATSRSTRDTQYF,TGTGCCACCAGCAGGTCGACCAGGGATACGCAGTATTTT
TRBV9,TRBJ1-1,-,-,CASSVAQGYTEAFF,TGTGCCAGCAGCGTAGCTCAGGGGTACACTGAAGCTTTCTTT